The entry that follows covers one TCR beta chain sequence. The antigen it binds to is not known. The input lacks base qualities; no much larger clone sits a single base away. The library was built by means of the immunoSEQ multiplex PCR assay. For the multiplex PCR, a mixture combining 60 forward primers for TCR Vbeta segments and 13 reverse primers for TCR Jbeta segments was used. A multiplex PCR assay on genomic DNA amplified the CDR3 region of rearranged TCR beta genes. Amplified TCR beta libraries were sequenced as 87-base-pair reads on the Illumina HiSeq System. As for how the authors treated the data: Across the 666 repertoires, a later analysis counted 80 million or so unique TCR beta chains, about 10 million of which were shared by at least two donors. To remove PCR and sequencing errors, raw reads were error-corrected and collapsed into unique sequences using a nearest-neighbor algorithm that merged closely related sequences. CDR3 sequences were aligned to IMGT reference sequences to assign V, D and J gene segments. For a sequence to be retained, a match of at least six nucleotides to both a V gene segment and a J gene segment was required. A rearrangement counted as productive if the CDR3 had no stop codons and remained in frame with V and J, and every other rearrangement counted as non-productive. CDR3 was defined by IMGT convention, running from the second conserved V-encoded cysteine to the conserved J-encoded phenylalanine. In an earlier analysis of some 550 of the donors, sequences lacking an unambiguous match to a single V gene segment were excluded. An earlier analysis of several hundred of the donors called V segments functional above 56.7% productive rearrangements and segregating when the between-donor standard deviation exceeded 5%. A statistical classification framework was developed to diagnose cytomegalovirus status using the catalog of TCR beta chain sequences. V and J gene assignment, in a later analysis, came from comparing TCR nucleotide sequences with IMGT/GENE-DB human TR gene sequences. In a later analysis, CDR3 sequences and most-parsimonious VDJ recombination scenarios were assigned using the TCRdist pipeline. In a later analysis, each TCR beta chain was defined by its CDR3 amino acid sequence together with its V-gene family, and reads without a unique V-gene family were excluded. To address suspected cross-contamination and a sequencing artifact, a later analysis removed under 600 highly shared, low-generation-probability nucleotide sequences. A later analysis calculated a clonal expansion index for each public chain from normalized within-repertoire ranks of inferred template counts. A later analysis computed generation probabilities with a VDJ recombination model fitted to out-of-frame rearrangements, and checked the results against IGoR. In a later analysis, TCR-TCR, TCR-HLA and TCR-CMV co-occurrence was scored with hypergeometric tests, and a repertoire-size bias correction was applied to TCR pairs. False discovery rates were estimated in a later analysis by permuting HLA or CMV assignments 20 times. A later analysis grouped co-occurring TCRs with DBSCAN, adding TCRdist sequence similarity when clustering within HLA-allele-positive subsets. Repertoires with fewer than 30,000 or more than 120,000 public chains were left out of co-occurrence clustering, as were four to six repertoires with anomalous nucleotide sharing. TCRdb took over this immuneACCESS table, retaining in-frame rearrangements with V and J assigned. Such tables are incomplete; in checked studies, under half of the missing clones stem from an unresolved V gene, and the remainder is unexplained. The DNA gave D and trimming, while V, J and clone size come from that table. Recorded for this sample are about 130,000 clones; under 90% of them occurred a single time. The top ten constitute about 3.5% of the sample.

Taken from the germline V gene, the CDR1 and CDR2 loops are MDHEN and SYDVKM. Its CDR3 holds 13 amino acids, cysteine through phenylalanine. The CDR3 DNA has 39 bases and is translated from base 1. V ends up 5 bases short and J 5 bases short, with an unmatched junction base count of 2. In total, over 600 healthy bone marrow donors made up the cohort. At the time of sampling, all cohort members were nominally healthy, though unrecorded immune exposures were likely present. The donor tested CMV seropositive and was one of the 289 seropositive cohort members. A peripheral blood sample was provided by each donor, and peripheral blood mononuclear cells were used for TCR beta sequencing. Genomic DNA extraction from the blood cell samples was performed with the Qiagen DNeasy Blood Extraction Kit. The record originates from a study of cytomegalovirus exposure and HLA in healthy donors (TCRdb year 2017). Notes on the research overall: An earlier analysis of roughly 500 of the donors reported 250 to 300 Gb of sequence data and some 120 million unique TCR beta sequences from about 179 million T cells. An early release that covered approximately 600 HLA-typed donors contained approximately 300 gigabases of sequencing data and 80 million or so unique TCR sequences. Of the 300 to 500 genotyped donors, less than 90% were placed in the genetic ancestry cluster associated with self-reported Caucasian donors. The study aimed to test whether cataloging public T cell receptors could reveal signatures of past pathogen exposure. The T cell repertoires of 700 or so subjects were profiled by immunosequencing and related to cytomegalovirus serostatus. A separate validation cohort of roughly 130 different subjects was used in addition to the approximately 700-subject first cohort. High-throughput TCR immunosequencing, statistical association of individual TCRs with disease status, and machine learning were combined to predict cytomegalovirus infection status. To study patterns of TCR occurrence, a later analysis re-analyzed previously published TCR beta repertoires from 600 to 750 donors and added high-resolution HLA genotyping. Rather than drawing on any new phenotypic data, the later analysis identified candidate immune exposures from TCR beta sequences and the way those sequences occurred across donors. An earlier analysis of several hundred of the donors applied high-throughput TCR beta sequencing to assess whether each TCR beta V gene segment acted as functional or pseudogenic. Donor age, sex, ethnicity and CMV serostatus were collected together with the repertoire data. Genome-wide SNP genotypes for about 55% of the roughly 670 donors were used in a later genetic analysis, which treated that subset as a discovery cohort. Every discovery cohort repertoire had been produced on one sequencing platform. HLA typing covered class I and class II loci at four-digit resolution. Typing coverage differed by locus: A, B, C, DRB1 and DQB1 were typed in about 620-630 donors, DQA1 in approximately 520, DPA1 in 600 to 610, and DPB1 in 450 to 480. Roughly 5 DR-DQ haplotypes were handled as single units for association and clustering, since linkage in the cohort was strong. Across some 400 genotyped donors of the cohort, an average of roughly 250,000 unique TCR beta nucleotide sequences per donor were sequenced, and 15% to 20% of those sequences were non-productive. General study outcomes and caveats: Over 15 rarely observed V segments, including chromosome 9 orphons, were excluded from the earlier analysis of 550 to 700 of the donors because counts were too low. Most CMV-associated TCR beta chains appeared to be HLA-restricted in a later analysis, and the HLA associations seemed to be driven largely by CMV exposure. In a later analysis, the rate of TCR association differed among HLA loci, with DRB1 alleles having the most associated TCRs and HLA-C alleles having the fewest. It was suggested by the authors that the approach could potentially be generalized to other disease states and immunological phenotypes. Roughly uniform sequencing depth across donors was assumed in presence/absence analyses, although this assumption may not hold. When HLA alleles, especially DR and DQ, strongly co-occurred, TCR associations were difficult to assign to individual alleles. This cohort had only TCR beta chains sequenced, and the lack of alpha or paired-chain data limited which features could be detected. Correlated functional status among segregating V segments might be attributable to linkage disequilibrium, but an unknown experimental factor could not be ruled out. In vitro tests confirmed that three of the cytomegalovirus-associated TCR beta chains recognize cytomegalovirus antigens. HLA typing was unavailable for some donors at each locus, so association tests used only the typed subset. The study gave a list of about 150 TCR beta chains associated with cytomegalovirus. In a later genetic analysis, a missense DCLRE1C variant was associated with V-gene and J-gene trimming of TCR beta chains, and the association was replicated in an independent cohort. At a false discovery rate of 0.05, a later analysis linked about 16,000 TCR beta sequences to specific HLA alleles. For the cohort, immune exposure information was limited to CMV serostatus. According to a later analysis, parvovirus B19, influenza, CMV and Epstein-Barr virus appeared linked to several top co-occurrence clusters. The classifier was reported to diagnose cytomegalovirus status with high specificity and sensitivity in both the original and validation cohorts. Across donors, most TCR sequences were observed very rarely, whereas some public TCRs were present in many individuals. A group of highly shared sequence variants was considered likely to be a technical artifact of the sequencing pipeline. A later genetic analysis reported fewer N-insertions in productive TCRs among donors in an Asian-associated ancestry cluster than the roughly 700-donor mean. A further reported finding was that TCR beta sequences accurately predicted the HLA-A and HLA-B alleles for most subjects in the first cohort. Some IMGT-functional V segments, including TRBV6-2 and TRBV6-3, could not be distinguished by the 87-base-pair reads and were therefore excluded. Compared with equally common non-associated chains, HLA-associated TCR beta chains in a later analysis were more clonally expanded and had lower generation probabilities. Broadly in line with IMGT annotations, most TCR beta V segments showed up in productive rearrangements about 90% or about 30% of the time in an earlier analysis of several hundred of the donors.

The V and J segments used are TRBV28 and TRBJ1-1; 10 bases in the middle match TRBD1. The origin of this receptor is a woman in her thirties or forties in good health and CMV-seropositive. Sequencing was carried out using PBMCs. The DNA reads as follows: TGTGCCAGCAGTAGGGACAGGGGTACTGAAGCTTTCTTT. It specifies CASSRDRGTEAFF.